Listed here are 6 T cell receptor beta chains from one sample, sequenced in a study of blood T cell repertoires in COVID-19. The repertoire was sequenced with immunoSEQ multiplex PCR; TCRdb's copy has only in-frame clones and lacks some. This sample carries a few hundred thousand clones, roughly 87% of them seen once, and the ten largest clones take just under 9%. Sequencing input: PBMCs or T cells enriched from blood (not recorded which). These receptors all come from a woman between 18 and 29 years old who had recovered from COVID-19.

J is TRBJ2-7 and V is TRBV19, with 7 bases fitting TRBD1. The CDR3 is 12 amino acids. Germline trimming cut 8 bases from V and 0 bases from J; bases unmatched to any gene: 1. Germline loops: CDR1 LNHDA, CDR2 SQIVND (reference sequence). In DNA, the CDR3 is TGTGCCAGTGGGGACAGCTCCTACGAGCAGTACTTC. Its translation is CASGDSSYEQYF.

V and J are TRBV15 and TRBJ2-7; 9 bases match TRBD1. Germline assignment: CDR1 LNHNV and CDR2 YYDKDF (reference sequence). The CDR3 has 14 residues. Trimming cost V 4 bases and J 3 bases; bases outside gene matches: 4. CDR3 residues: CATSNRDRDYEQYF. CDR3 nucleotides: TGTGCCACCAGCAATCGGGACAGGGACTACGAGCAGTACTTC.

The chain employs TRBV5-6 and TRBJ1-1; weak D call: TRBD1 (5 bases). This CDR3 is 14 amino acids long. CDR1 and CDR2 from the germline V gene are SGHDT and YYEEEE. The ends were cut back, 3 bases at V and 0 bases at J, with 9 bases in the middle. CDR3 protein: CASSSGLLNTEAFF. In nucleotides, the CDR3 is TGTGCCAGCAGCTCGGGACTTCTGAACACTGAAGCTTTCTTT.

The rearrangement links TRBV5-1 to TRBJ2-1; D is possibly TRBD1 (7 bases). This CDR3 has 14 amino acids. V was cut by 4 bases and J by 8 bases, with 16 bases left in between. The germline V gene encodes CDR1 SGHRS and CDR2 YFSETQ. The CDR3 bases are TGCGCCAGCAGCATGGAGGGGGCATGGGATGAGCAGTTCTTC. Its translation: CASSMEGAWDEQFF. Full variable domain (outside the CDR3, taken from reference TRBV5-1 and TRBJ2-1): KAGVTQTPRYLIKTRGQQVTLSCSPISGHRSVSWYQQTPGQGLQFLFEYFSETQRNKGNFPGRFSGRQFSNSRSEMNVSTLELGDSALYLCASSMEGAWDEQFFGPGTRLTVL.

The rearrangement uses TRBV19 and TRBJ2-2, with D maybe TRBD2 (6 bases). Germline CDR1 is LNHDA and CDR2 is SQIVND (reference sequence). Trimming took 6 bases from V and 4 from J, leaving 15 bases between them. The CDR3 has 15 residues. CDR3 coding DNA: TGTGCCAGTAGCCTTGGTACCGGGGGCACCGGGGAGCTGTTTTTT. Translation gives CASSLGTGGTGELFF. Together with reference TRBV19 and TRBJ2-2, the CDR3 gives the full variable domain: DGGITQSPKYLFRKEGQNVTLSCEQNLNHDAMYWYRQDPGQGLRLIYYSQIVNDFQKGDIAEGYSVSREKKESFPLTVTSAQKNPTAFYLCASSLGTGGTGELFFGEGSRLTVL.

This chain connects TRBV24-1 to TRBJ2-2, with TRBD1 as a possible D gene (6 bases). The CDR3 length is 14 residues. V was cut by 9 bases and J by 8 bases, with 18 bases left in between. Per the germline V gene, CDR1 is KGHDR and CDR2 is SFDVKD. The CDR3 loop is CATEDSLLGGELFF. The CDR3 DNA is TGTGCCACCGAGGACAGCCTCTTAGGGGGGGAGCTGTTTTTT.